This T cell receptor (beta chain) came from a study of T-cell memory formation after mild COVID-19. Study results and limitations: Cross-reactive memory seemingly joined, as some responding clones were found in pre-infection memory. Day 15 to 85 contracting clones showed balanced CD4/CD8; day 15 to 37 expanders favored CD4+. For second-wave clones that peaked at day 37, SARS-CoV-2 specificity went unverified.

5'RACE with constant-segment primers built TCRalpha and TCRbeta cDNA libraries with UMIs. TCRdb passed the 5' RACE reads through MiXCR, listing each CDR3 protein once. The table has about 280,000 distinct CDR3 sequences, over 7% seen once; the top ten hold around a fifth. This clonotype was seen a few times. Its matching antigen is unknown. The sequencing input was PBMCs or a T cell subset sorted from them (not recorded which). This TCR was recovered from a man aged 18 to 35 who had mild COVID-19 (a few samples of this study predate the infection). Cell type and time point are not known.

The CDR3: CASSLGQGHEQYV. The CDR3 nucleotides read TGTGCCAGCAGCTTAGGACAGGGTCACGAGCAGTACGTC. This chain connects TRBV7-2 to TRBJ2-7; 7 bases are shared with TRBD1. The V gene's germline CDR1 is SGHTA and CDR2 FQGNSA. The CDR3 sequence is 13 residues long. Trimming removed 1 base from V and 5 bases from J; junction bases left unmatched: 2.